This T cell receptor (beta chain) was found in a study of T-cell memory formation after mild COVID-19. Study-wide background: TCR clusters mostly belonged to single donors. Findings and limits, study-wide: CM and EM subsets held most contracting CD4+ clones; EMRA held CD8+ ones. Pre-infection memory harbored some responding clones, suggesting cross-reactive memory joined.

Constant-segment primers were used for 5'RACE, and the resulting TCR alpha and TCR beta cDNA libraries carried sample barcodes and UMIs. TCRdb recomputed calls from the 5' RACE reads with MiXCR, one row per CDR3 protein. Of 15,000 to 20,000 distinct CDR3 sequences listed, over 20% were seen once; the top ten hold 50% to 60%. CDR1 SEHNR and CDR2 FQNEAQ come from the germline V gene (reference sequence). This CDR3 contains 15 residues. The V gene lost 9 bases and the J gene lost 7 bases, with 24 bases spanning the gap. There are many counts of this clonotype. Antigen specificity is unknown. The chain employs TRBV7-9 and TRBJ1-2, with D perhaps TRBD1 (5 bases). What was sequenced was PBMCs or a T cell subset sorted from them (not recorded which). The source is a man aged 18 to 35 who had mild COVID-19 (a few samples of this study predate the infection). Cell type and time point are not known. The CDR3 reads CASKDGVREASGYTF. CDR3 DNA sequence: TGTGCCAGTAAGGACGGGGTCAGGGAGGCTTCTGGCTACACCTTC.